A selection of T cell receptor beta chains follows, all from one sample in a study of response to subunit inactivated influenza vaccine. TCRdb recomputed calls from the RT-PCR reads with MiXCR, one row per CDR3 protein. The data hold about 540,000 distinct CDR3 sequences, with around 25% observed a single time. These data also formed part of another study, on T cells expressing NK-cell markers.

The specimen comprised CD4+ T cells sorted from PBMCs, sampled less than 13 days after vaccination. Receptors were obtained from a man aged 45-65 years who received an inactivated influenza vaccine. The CDR3 runs from the conserved cysteine through the conserved F or W. D genes are given only for firm matches. Only some rows state a clone size, as once, few, many or a class for expanded clones.

d_call: NA
v_call: TRBV10-3
j_call: TRBJ2-7
clone_size: NA
cdr3_aa: CAISESPEYEQYF
cdr3_nt: TGTGCCATCAGTGAGTCACCAGAGTACGAGCAGTACTTC

d_call: TRBD2
v_call: TRBV5-1
j_call: TRBJ2-1
clone_size: NA
cdr3_aa: CASSLEAGGRVDEQFF
cdr3_nt: TGCGCCAGCAGCTTGGAGGCGGGAGGGCGCGTCGATGAGCAGTTCTTC

d_call: NA
v_call: TRBV20-1
j_call: TRBJ2-1
clone_size: many
cdr3_aa: CSARDRGPRYNEQFF
cdr3_nt: TGCAGTGCTAGAGATCGCGGACCCCGCTACAATGAGCAGTTCTTC

d_call: NA
v_call: TRBV4-3
j_call: TRBJ1-3
clone_size: many
cdr3_aa: CASSQWTSGNTIYF
cdr3_nt: TGCGCCAGCAGCCAATGGACGTCTGGAAACACCATATATTTT

d_call: NA
v_call: TRBV20-1
j_call: TRBJ2-7
clone_size: NA
cdr3_aa: CSARDTTGTYEQYF
cdr3_nt: TGCAGTGCTAGAGATACCACAGGGACCTACGAGCAGTACTTC

d_call: NA
v_call: TRBV20-1
j_call: TRBJ2-7
clone_size: NA
cdr3_aa: CSASQLNYEQYF
cdr3_nt: TGCAGTGCTAGTCAACTCAACTACGAGCAGTACTTC

d_call: NA
v_call: TRBV12-3/TRBV12-4
j_call: TRBJ2-5
clone_size: few
cdr3_aa: CASSPLRGLRGETQYF
cdr3_nt: TGTGCCAGCAGCCCCCTCCGAGGCCTGAGGGGGGAGACCCAGTACTTC

d_call: TRBD1
v_call: TRBV28
j_call: TRBJ2-7
clone_size: few
cdr3_aa: CASSLTESGGTHEQYF
cdr3_nt: TGTGCCAGCAGTTTAACGGAGTCAGGGGGAACCCACGAGCAGTACTTC

d_call: NA
v_call: TRBV28
j_call: TRBJ1-5
clone_size: many
cdr3_aa: CASSSAGRQPQHF
cdr3_nt: TGTGCCAGCAGTTCGGCAGGTCGTCAGCCCCAGCATTTT

d_call: TRBD1
v_call: TRBV20-1
j_call: TRBJ2-2
clone_size: few
cdr3_aa: CSARRPGTGVSGELFF
cdr3_nt: TGCAGTGCTAGACGTCCCGGGACAGGGGTTAGCGGGGAGCTGTTTTTT

d_call: NA
v_call: TRBV24-1
j_call: TRBJ2-7
clone_size: NA
cdr3_aa: CATSDEGQRRYF
cdr3_nt: TGTGCCACCAGTGATGAGGGCCAGAGGAGGTACTTC

d_call: NA
v_call: TRBV7-2
j_call: TRBJ2-1
clone_size: few
cdr3_aa: CASSLVSRAQYNEQFF
cdr3_nt: TGTGCCAGCAGCTTAGTTTCCAGAGCGCAGTACAATGAGCAGTTCTTC

d_call: NA
v_call: TRBV7-8
j_call: TRBJ2-7
clone_size: few
cdr3_aa: CASSLAVTPYEQYF
cdr3_nt: TGTGCCAGCAGCTTAGCTGTGACACCCTACGAGCAGTACTTC

d_call: NA
v_call: TRBV20-1
j_call: TRBJ2-5
clone_size: few
cdr3_aa: CSARDRRGQETQYF
cdr3_nt: TGCAGTGCTAGAGATCGCCGGGGACAAGAGACCCAGTACTTC

d_call: NA
v_call: TRBV7-9
j_call: TRBJ1-4
clone_size: once
cdr3_aa: CASSPEVGGEKLFF
cdr3_nt: TGTGCCAGCAGCCCGGAGGTGGGAGGTGAAAAACTGTTTTTT

d_call: NA
v_call: TRBV4-3
j_call: TRBJ2-7
clone_size: once
cdr3_aa: CASSQDYSRNSYEQYF
cdr3_nt: TGCGCCAGCAGCCAAGATTACTCCAGGAACAGCTACGAGCAGTACTTC

d_call: TRBD1
v_call: TRBV28
j_call: TRBJ1-5
clone_size: few
cdr3_aa: CASSPRTGLGRPQHF
cdr3_nt: TGTGCCAGCAGTCCCAGGACAGGGCTCGGGCGGCCCCAGCATTTT

d_call: NA
v_call: TRBV7-8
j_call: TRBJ2-7
clone_size: few
cdr3_aa: CASSLARLLTYEQYF
cdr3_nt: TGTGCCAGCAGCTTAGCCCGACTACTTACCTACGAGCAGTACTTC

d_call: NA
v_call: TRBV6-1
j_call: TRBJ1-2
clone_size: few
cdr3_aa: CASSVGARSYGYTF
cdr3_nt: TGTGCCAGCAGCGTGGGGGCCAGAAGCTATGGCTACACCTTC

d_call: NA
v_call: TRBV4-3
j_call: TRBJ2-3
clone_size: NA
cdr3_aa: CASSGETSTDTQYF
cdr3_nt: TGCGCCAGCAGCGGAGAGACTAGCACAGATACGCAGTATTTT

d_call: NA
v_call: TRBV4-2
j_call: TRBJ1-5
clone_size: NA
cdr3_aa: CASSQGREGNQPQHF
cdr3_nt: TGTGCCAGCAGCCAGGGACGGGAGGGCAATCAGCCCCAGCATTTT

d_call: TRBD1
v_call: TRBV15
j_call: TRBJ2-7
clone_size: many
cdr3_aa: CATSKIGQGSSYEQYF
cdr3_nt: TGTGCCACCAGCAAAATAGGACAGGGATCCTCCTACGAGCAGTACTTC

d_call: NA
v_call: TRBV20-1
j_call: TRBJ2-3
clone_size: once
cdr3_aa: CSARSRGRRTDTQYF
cdr3_nt: TGCAGTGCTAGGTCCCGGGGTAGACGGACAGATACGCAGTATTTT

d_call: NA
v_call: TRBV7-8
j_call: TRBJ1-1
clone_size: NA
cdr3_aa: CASSLPSNTEAFF
cdr3_nt: TGTGCCAGCAGCTTACCGAGTAACACTGAAGCTTTCTTT

d_call: NA
v_call: TRBV7-7
j_call: TRBJ2-4
clone_size: NA
cdr3_aa: CASSGDRLAKNIQYF
cdr3_nt: TGTGCTAGCAGCGGGGACAGGTTGGCCAAAAACATTCAGTACTTC

d_call: NA
v_call: TRBV27
j_call: TRBJ2-2
clone_size: NA
cdr3_aa: CASSRGVPPTGELFF
cdr3_nt: TGTGCCAGCAGCAGGGGGGTACCACCTACCGGGGAGCTGTTTTTT

d_call: NA
v_call: TRBV6-1
j_call: TRBJ1-1
clone_size: NA
cdr3_aa: CASSQDRLEKNTEAFF
cdr3_nt: TGTGCCAGCAGCCAGGACCGACTGGAAAAGAACACTGAAGCTTTCTTT

d_call: TRBD1
v_call: TRBV20-1
j_call: TRBJ2-7
clone_size: few
cdr3_aa: CSARDLRTGGQEQYF
cdr3_nt: TGCAGTGCTAGAGATCTCCGGACAGGGGGCCAAGAGCAGTACTTC

d_call: TRBD2
v_call: TRBV20-1
j_call: TRBJ2-3
clone_size: NA
cdr3_aa: CSARGSSGVTDTQYF
cdr3_nt: TGCAGTGCCAGGGGTAGTAGCGGGGTCACAGATACGCAGTATTTT

d_call: TRBD1
v_call: TRBV12-3/TRBV12-4
j_call: TRBJ1-1
clone_size: NA
cdr3_aa: CASSLARTGGDTEAFF
cdr3_nt: TGTGCCAGCAGCTTAGCACGGACAGGGGGGGACACTGAAGCTTTCTTT

d_call: NA
v_call: TRBV5-1
j_call: TRBJ1-2
clone_size: few
cdr3_aa: CASSLAPGGYGYTF
cdr3_nt: TGCGCCAGCAGCTTGGCGCCGGGCGGTTATGGCTACACCTTC

d_call: TRBD1
v_call: TRBV7-9
j_call: TRBJ2-5
clone_size: NA
cdr3_aa: CASSSGAGGAETQYF
cdr3_nt: TGTGCCAGCAGCTCAGGGGCAGGGGGCGCAGAGACCCAGTACTTC

d_call: TRBD1
v_call: TRBV18
j_call: TRBJ1-1
clone_size: NA
cdr3_aa: CASSLRETGGIEAFF
cdr3_nt: TGTGCCAGCTCACTCCGGGAGACAGGGGGCATTGAAGCTTTCTTT

d_call: NA
v_call: TRBV3-1
j_call: TRBJ2-1
clone_size: NA
cdr3_aa: CASSQNLPRLGDEQFF
cdr3_nt: TGTGCCAGCAGCCAGAACCTCCCCCGCCTCGGAGATGAGCAGTTCTTC

d_call: TRBD1
v_call: TRBV20-1
j_call: TRBJ2-3
clone_size: NA
cdr3_aa: CSATTGAGDTQYF
cdr3_nt: TGCAGTGCTACTACAGGGGCAGGAGATACGCAGTATTTT

d_call: NA
v_call: TRBV2
j_call: TRBJ2-7
clone_size: NA
cdr3_aa: CASSWKRDEQYF
cdr3_nt: TGTGCCAGCAGTTGGAAACGTGACGAGCAGTACTTC

d_call: NA
v_call: TRBV7-8
j_call: TRBJ2-3
clone_size: NA
cdr3_aa: CASSLATTYTKDTQYF
cdr3_nt: TGTGCCAGCAGCTTAGCCACCACATACACGAAAGATACGCAGTATTTT

d_call: NA
v_call: TRBV24-1
j_call: TRBJ2-1
clone_size: few
cdr3_aa: CATTGGQTGGYNEQFF
cdr3_nt: TGTGCCACCACCGGTGGTCAGACAGGTGGATACAATGAGCAGTTCTTC

d_call: NA
v_call: TRBV20-1
j_call: TRBJ1-2
clone_size: few
cdr3_aa: CSADDPLRGGYTF
cdr3_nt: TGCAGTGCTGATGACCCTCTTCGGGGAGGCTACACCTTC

d_call: TRBD1
v_call: TRBV20-1
j_call: TRBJ1-4
clone_size: NA
cdr3_aa: CSAMQDRGLEKLFF
cdr3_nt: TGCAGTGCTATGCAAGACAGGGGGTTAGAAAAACTGTTTTTT

d_call: NA
v_call: TRBV6-5
j_call: TRBJ2-7
clone_size: NA
cdr3_aa: CASSARGLYSYEQYF
cdr3_nt: TGTGCCAGCAGTGCTCGAGGACTATACTCCTACGAGCAGTACTTC

d_call: NA
v_call: TRBV7-3
j_call: TRBJ2-5
clone_size: NA
cdr3_aa: CASSQGTSGVETQYF
cdr3_nt: TGTGCCAGCAGCCAGGGGACGTCTGGGGTAGAGACCCAGTACTTC

d_call: NA
v_call: TRBV9
j_call: TRBJ1-6
clone_size: many
cdr3_aa: CASSVEGNSPLHF
cdr3_nt: TGTGCCAGCAGCGTAGAGGGGAATTCACCCCTCCACTTT

d_call: TRBD2
v_call: TRBV28
j_call: TRBJ2-2
clone_size: few
cdr3_aa: CASRTRTSGEPNTGELFF
cdr3_nt: TGTGCCAGCAGAACAAGGACTAGCGGGGAGCCGAACACCGGGGAGCTGTTTTTT

d_call: NA
v_call: TRBV7-2
j_call: TRBJ2-3
clone_size: few
cdr3_aa: CASSLRSTGTDTQYF
cdr3_nt: TGTGCCAGCAGCTTACGATCAACTGGCACAGATACGCAGTATTTT

d_call: NA
v_call: TRBV21-1
j_call: TRBJ2-3
clone_size: NA
cdr3_aa: CASSPSNSDRGRSTTDTQYF
cdr3_nt: TGTGCCAGCAGCCCCTCAAACTCGGATCGGGGACGGAGCACCACAGATACGCAGTATTTT

d_call: TRBD1
v_call: TRBV12-3/TRBV12-4
j_call: TRBJ1-2
clone_size: NA
cdr3_aa: CASSFWDSGYGYTF
cdr3_nt: TGTGCCAGCAGTTTTTGGGACAGCGGGTATGGCTACACCTTC

d_call: TRBD1
v_call: TRBV9
j_call: TRBJ2-7
clone_size: few
cdr3_aa: CASSSEGQGRGEQYF
cdr3_nt: TGTGCCAGCAGCTCAGAGGGACAGGGTCGGGGAGAGCAGTACTTC

d_call: TRBD1
v_call: TRBV7-6
j_call: TRBJ2-7
clone_size: NA
cdr3_aa: CASSSPRQGDEQYF
cdr3_nt: TGTGCCAGCAGCTCCCCCCGACAGGGAGACGAGCAGTACTTC

d_call: NA
v_call: TRBV19
j_call: TRBJ1-5
clone_size: NA
cdr3_aa: CASKGYSNQPQHF
cdr3_nt: TGTGCCAGTAAAGGTTATAGCAATCAGCCCCAGCATTTT

d_call: TRBD1
v_call: TRBV5-1
j_call: TRBJ2-5
clone_size: few
cdr3_aa: CASRDTGAEETQYF
cdr3_nt: TGCGCCAGCAGAGATACAGGGGCTGAGGAGACCCAGTACTTC

d_call: TRBD2
v_call: TRBV19
j_call: TRBJ2-3
clone_size: NA
cdr3_aa: CASNSGRAGTDTQYF
cdr3_nt: TGTGCCAGTAATAGCGGGAGGGCCGGCACAGATACGCAGTATTTT

d_call: NA
v_call: TRBV29-1
j_call: TRBJ2-2
clone_size: NA
cdr3_aa: CSVAANTGELFF
cdr3_nt: TGCAGCGTTGCAGCGAACACCGGGGAGCTGTTTTTT

d_call: TRBD1
v_call: TRBV12-3/TRBV12-4
j_call: TRBJ1-5
clone_size: few
cdr3_aa: CASSLGRTGGNQPQHF
cdr3_nt: TGTGCCAGCAGTTTAGGTCGGACAGGGGGGAATCAGCCCCAGCATTTT

d_call: TRBD2
v_call: TRBV15
j_call: TRBJ2-7
clone_size: NA
cdr3_aa: CATSREGSGGPQQYF
cdr3_nt: TGTGCCACCAGCAGAGAAGGTAGCGGGGGGCCTCAGCAGTACTTC

d_call: NA
v_call: TRBV7-8
j_call: TRBJ2-1
clone_size: few
cdr3_aa: CASSPERGGSYNEQFF
cdr3_nt: TGTGCCAGCAGCCCTGAAAGGGGGGGCTCCTACAATGAGCAGTTCTTC

d_call: NA
v_call: TRBV7-2
j_call: TRBJ2-7
clone_size: few
cdr3_aa: CASSFGGFYEQYF
cdr3_nt: TGTGCCAGCAGCTTTGGAGGCTTCTACGAGCAGTACTTC

d_call: NA
v_call: TRBV20-1
j_call: TRBJ2-5
clone_size: many
cdr3_aa: CSAFGTGVQETQYF
cdr3_nt: TGCAGTGCTTTCGGGACGGGGGTCCAAGAGACCCAGTACTTC

d_call: NA
v_call: TRBV27
j_call: TRBJ2-2
clone_size: NA
cdr3_aa: CASREWGALETGELFF
cdr3_nt: TGTGCCAGCAGAGAGTGGGGGGCTCTAGAGACCGGGGAGCTGTTTTTT

d_call: TRBD1
v_call: TRBV4-3
j_call: TRBJ2-2
clone_size: few
cdr3_aa: CASSQEEGQGNTGELFF
cdr3_nt: TGCGCCAGCAGCCAAGAGGAGGGACAGGGAAACACCGGGGAGCTGTTTTTT